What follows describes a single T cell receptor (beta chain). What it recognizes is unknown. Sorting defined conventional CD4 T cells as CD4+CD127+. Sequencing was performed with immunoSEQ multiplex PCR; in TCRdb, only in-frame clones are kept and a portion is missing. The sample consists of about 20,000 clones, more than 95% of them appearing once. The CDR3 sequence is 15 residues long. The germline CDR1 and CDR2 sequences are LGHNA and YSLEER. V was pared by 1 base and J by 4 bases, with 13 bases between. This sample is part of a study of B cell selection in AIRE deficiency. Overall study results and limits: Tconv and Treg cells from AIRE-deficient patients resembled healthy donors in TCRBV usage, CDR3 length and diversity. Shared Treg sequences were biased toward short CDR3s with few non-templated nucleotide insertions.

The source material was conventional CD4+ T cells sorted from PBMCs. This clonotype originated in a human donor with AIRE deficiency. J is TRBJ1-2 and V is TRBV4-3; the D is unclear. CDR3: CASSQGAGTGYGYTF. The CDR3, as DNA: TGCGCCAGCAGCCAAGGGGCAGGAACGGGCTATGGCTACACCTTC.